This TCR beta chain was identified during a study of monozygotic twins with inflammatory bowel disease. Using the 5' RACE reads, TCRdb records one entry per CDR3 protein without DNA. The table lists 400,000 or so distinct CDR3 sequences, with about 2.4% in the top ten. The CDR3 spans 16 residues. Germline V gene data show CDR1 as LGHNA and CDR2 as YNFKEQ. This sequence was found in a human donor with ulcerative colitis or Crohn's disease, or a healthy co-twin of an affected twin (not recorded which). V and J are TRBV4-2 and TRBJ2-2; checking the TCRdb D call of TRBD2 is not possible without DNA. Input material: blood. The CDR3 sequence is CASSQEGGRGTGELFF.